This T cell receptor (beta chain) was observed in a study of blood T cell repertoires in COVID-19. Study in general: PBMCs, B-cell-depleted T cells, or T cells were the source of the cDNA or gDNA that made up the material.

Self-reported history from a screening survey and questionnaire set each donor's cohort. Germline CDR1 reads ENHRY; CDR2 reads SYGVKD. There are 13 residues in the CDR3. The V and J ends lost 10 bases and 4 bases respectively, with 13 bases between them. TCRdb's table, derived via immunoSEQ multiplex PCR, lists solely in-frame clones and lacks some. The sample holds roughly 150,000 clones, around 80% seen once. The source of this sequence is a woman between 50 and 59 years old who had recovered from COVID-19. The gene calls are TRBV10-3 and TRBJ1-4; perhaps TRBD1 as D (5 bases). The sample was PBMCs or T cells enriched from blood (not recorded which). Here the CDR3 DNA reads TGTGCCACCCGGGACTTGCGTAATGAAAAACTGTTTTTT. Translated: CATRDLRNEKLFF.